The 21 T cell receptor beta chains reported below all come from one sample, sequenced in a study of cytomegalovirus exposure and HLA in healthy donors. In the PCR, 60 Vbeta and 13 Jbeta primers were used. Only in-frame clones appear in the TCRdb table, and some are missing; sequencing was by immunoSEQ multiplex PCR. The table lists roughly 150,000 clones, with approximately 1.5% in the top ten. Sequencing input: PBMCs. These receptor sequences come from a woman between 45 and 65 years old in good health and CMV-seronegative.

This chain joins TRBV14 and TRBJ2-2, with 10 bases matching TRBD2. The CDR3 totals 18 residues. Germline assignment: CDR1 SGHDN and CDR2 FVKESK. The V and J ends lost 4 bases and 4 bases, in that order; junction bases with no gene match: 12. CDR3 in DNA: TGTGCCAGCAGCCGGGGATATATAGCGGGAGGTGTCACCGGGGAGCTGTTTTTT. It is translated as CASSRGYIAGGVTGELFF.

V is TRBV5-1 and J is TRBJ1-5; 12 bases map to TRBD1. Trimming removed 6 bases from V and 7 bases from J; junction bases left unmatched: 14. The germline CDR1 and CDR2 sequences are SGHRS and YFSETQ. The CDR3 is 17 amino acids. CDR3 in DNA: TGCGCCAGCACTCGAGCCCGGGACAGGGGGCAAGGACAGCCCCAGCATTTT. It yields the protein CASTRARDRGQGQPQHF.

The rearrangement links TRBV30 to TRBJ1-3, with D tentatively TRBD1 (5 bases). CDR1 is GTSNPN and CDR2 is SVGIG in the germline V gene (reference sequence). This CDR3 region has 20 residues. Trimming took 3 bases from V and 0 from J, leaving 27 bases between them. The chain's CDR3 is CAWSLLPTVGSSSSGNTIYF. The DNA of the CDR3 is TGTGCCTGGAGCCTACTCCCGACAGTTGGCAGCTCCTCCTCTGGAAACACCATATATTTT.

This rearrangement joins TRBV7-8 to TRBJ2-2, with D unclear. Trimming removed 5 bases from V and 0 bases from J, with 7 bases in between. The CDR3 extends over 14 amino acids. Germline CDR1 and CDR2: SGHVS and FQNEAQ. The CDR3 reads CASSGPANTGELFF. The DNA of the CDR3 is TGTGCCAGCAGCGGCCCAGCGAACACCGGGGAGCTGTTTTTT.

The chain couples TRBV19 to TRBJ2-2; TRBD2 agrees at 9 bases. The CDR3 consists of 14 residues. Trimming at V came to 5 bases and at J to 7 bases, leaving 5 bases not matched to a gene. In germline, CDR1 is LNHDA, CDR2 SQIVND (reference sequence). CDR3 nucleotide sequence: TGTGCCAGTAGTGCCGGGACTAGCATCGGGGAGCTGTTTTTT. This gives the protein CASSAGTSIGELFF.

This chain uses TRBV5-1 with TRBJ2-1; 10 bases are shared with TRBD2. Per germline, CDR1 SGHRS and CDR2 YFSETQ. The J segment lost 3 bases and the V segment lost 4 bases, leaving 7 bases of the junction unmatched. The CDR3 spans 16 residues. The CDR3 sequence: CASSPPIAGGYNEQFF. The DNA for the CDR3 is TGCGCCAGCAGCCCACCCATAGCGGGGGGCTACAATGAGCAGTTCTTC.

The V call is TRBV19, the J call TRBJ2-7, with TRBD1 identical over 9 bases. Germline V CDR1 and CDR2: LNHDA, SQIVND (reference sequence). Unmatched junction bases numbered 17, after V lost 5 bases and J lost 3 bases. The CDR3 sequence is 18 residues long. The CDR3 region has the DNA TGTGCCAGTAGTCTACCTTTTCCGGGACAGGGATTAGGCTACGAGCAGTACTTC. Translation: CASSLPFPGQGLGYEQYF.

The V call is TRBV6-5, the J call TRBJ1-2; a possible D gene is TRBD1 (5 bases). The CDR3 covers 14 residues. The V gene's germline CDR1 is MNHEY and CDR2 SVGAGI. V dropped 2 bases and J dropped 5 bases, with 12 bases sitting between them. For the CDR3, the DNA is TGTGCCAGCAGTTACGACAGCTTTACTTATGGCTACACCTTC. Protein product: CASSYDSFTYGYTF.

J is TRBJ2-7 and V is TRBV4-2; possibly TRBD1 for D (5 bases). The germline gives CDR1 LGHNA, CDR2 YNFKEQ. V lost 0 bases and J lost 3, with 9 bases in between. This CDR3 is built from 14 residues. The CDR3 sequence: CASSQEIDSYEQYF. The CDR3 DNA sequence: TGTGCCAGCAGCCAAGAGATTGACAGCTACGAGCAGTACTTC.

The chain combines TRBV6-5 with TRBJ1-6; D gene uncertain. The V end was cut by 6 bases, the J end by 13 bases, with 13 bases between. The germline V gene has CDR1 MNHEY and CDR2 SVGAGI. CDR3 length equals 12 residues. CDR3 sequence (DNA): TGTGCCAGCAGCTACCACGGTTCTCCCCTCCACTTT. Amino acid sequence: CASSYHGSPLHF.

The rearrangement links TRBV7-9 to TRBJ1-2, with 7 bases aligning to TRBD1. V trimming: 1 base; J trimming: 6 bases; junction bases outside the gene matches: 2. Germline loops: CDR1 SEHNR, CDR2 FQNEAQ (reference sequence). CDR3 length: 13 residues. The CDR3 bases are TGTGCCAGCAGCTTAGGAACAGGGGATGGCTACACCTTC. It codes for CASSLGTGDGYTF. The variable domain in full, completed from reference TRBV7-9 and TRBJ1-2, reads DTGVSQNPRHKITKRGQNVTFRCDPISEHNRLYWYRQTLGQGPEFLTYFQNEAQLEKSRLLSDRFSAERPKGSFSTLEIQRTEQGDSAMYLCASSLGTGDGYTFGSGTRLTVV.

The gene calls are TRBV28 and TRBJ2-7; 7 nucleotides line up with TRBD1. CDR3 size: 15 residues. Germline CDR1 and CDR2: MDHEN and SYDVKM. Trimming took 4 bases from V and 5 from J; bases not matched to a gene: 11. In nucleotides, the CDR3 is TGTGCCAGCAGTTCGGCAGGGGGTCCAATCGACGAGCAGTACTTC. Amino acid sequence: CASSSAGGPIDEQYF.

V gene TRBV12-5 combines with J gene TRBJ1-5, with 9 bases fitting TRBD1. The trim removed 5 bases at V and 13 bases at J, leaving 6 bases unmatched. CDR3 length equals 12 residues. Germline-derived CDR1 and CDR2 are LGHNT and FRNRAP. The CDR3 region has the DNA TGTGCTAGTGGTCTGGGGACAGGGAGACAGCATTTT. Protein product: CASGLGTGRQHF. The full variable domain, with the rest looked up from reference TRBV12-5 and TRBJ1-5, is DARVTQTPRHKVTEMGQEVTMRCQPILGHNTVFWYRQTMMQGLELLAYFRNRAPLDDSGMPKDRFSAEMPDATLATLKIQPSEPRDSAVYFCASGLGTGRQHFGDGTRLSIL.

V and J are TRBV6-1 and TRBJ1-3, with a weak D call TRBD1 (6 bases). The germline V gene encodes CDR1 MNHNS and CDR2 SASEGT. This CDR3 contains 14 residues. Trimming cost V 7 bases and J 2 bases, with 12 bases left between them. The CDR3 sequence is CASKQQGPGNTIYF. The DNA for the CDR3 is TGTGCCAGCAAACAACAGGGTCCTGGAAACACCATATATTTT.

The CDR3 sequence: CASSVAWSGYGTDTQYF. The CDR3 DNA follows: TGTGCCAGCAGCGTAGCGTGGTCGGGATACGGCACAGATACGCAGTATTTT. V gene TRBV9 combines with J gene TRBJ2-3, with D possibly being TRBD2 (5 bases). Trimming removed 0 bases at V and 1 base at J, with 15 bases between. CDR3 length equals 17 residues. Germline assignment: CDR1 SGDLS and CDR2 YYNGEE. The full variable domain, rest sourced from reference TRBV9 and TRBJ2-3, is DSGVTQTPKHLITATGQRVTLRCSPRSGDLSVYWYQQSLDQGLQFLIQYYNGEERAKGNILERFSAQQFPDLHSELNLSSLELGDSALYFCASSVAWSGYGTDTQYFGPGTRLTVL.

V is TRBV13 and J is TRBJ2-3; D call uncertain. Germline CDR1 reads PRHDT; CDR2 reads FYEKMQ (reference sequence). The CDR3 has 12 amino acids. Trimming stripped 1 base from V and 5 bases from J, with 4 bases between. CDR3 coding DNA: TGTGCCAGCAGCTTAGATCGAGATACGCAGTATTTT. It codes for CASSLDRDTQYF.

This chain uses TRBV7-3 with TRBJ2-1; possible D gene TRBD2, 6 bases. The germline CDR1 and CDR2 sequences are SGHTA and FQGTGA. This CDR3 is 15 amino acids long. Trimming shortened V by 3 bases and J by 5 bases, and 14 bases separated the two germline ends. The CDR3 DNA reads TGTGCCAGCAGCTTGGCTAGCGAATCCCACAATGAGCAGTTCTTC. This encodes CASSLASESHNEQFF.

The V and J genes are TRBV30 and TRBJ2-5; 8 bases are a match to TRBD1. The DNA end is more similar to TRBJ2-7, so the J call may be wrong. This CDR3 comprises 14 residues. Per germline, CDR1 GTSNPN and CDR2 SVGIG (reference sequence). In nucleotides, the CDR3 is TGTGCCTGGAGGTTCGGACAGGGTTTTAACGAGCAGTACTTC. It yields the protein CAWRFGQGFNEQYF.

The genes are TRBV7-2 and TRBJ2-7; the D gene is possibly TRBD1 (5 bases). V shed 9 bases and J shed 5 bases, with 14 bases lying between them. This CDR3 spans 12 amino acids. Germline CDR1 and CDR2: SGHTA and FQGNSA. The CDR3: CASGWGGHEQYF. The CDR3 bases are TGTGCCAGTGGGTGGGGCGGCCACGAGCAGTACTTC.

CDR3 nucleotide sequence: TGTGCCAGCAGCTTCGTGGGGCCTCAAGAGACCCAGTACTTC. Translated, it gives CASSFVGPQETQYF. The J gene is TRBJ2-5, the V gene TRBV7-9, with D maybe TRBD1 (5 bases). The CDR3 sequence is 14 residues long. Trimming removed 3 bases at V and 2 bases at J, with 10 bases between. Germline assignment: CDR1 SEHNR and CDR2 FQNEAQ (reference sequence).

CDR3 in amino acids: CASSLGPRGSSYEQYF. The DNA of the CDR3 is TGTGCCAGCAGCTTAGGCCCGCGGGGGAGCTCCTACGAGCAGTACTTC. This chain joins TRBV7-7 and TRBJ2-7, with 7 bases aligning to TRBD2. Germline V gene lookup returns CDR1 SSHAT and CDR2 FNYEAQ (reference sequence). V was pared by 1 base and J by 0 bases, with 6 bases of the junction left unmatched. The CDR3 runs to 16 residues.